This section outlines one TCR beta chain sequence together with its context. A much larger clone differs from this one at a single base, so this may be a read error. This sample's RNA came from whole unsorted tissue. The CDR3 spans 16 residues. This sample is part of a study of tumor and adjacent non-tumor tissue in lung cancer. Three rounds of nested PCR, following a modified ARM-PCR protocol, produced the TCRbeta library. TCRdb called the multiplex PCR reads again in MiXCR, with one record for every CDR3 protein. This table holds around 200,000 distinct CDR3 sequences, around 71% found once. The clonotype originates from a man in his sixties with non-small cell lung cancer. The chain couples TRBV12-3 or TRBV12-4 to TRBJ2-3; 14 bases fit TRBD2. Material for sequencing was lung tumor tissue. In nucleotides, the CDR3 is TGTCCCAGCAGTCCGGGACTAGCGGGAGCCACAGATACGCAGTATTTT. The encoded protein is CPSSPGLAGATDTQYF.